These 18 T cell receptor beta chains originate from one sample sequenced in a study of blood T cell repertoires in COVID-19 (TCRdb year 2020). The method was the immunoSEQ multiplex PCR assay. TCRdb holds this immuneACCESS table with in-frame rearrangements only. Some clones are missing; in checked studies, unresolved V genes explain under half, and the rest has no known cause. Recorded for this sample are 70,000 to 100,000 clones; about 82% of them occurred a single time. Roughly a sixth of the sample is in the top ten clones. Sequenced: peripheral blood. The receptors were sampled from a woman of 80 years or more with acute or convalescent COVID-19.

The rearrangement uses TRBV28 and TRBJ1-2; TRBD1 matches at 7 bases. This CDR3 is 14 amino acids long. Looked up from germline, CDR1 is MDHEN and CDR2 is SYDVKM. Germline trimming cut 5 bases from V and 6 bases from J; bases unmatched to any gene: 9. In DNA, the CDR3 is TGTGCCAGCAGTACAGGGGCCCAAGGGGATGGCTACACCTTC. Protein: CASSTGAQGDGYTF.

The gene calls are TRBV18 and TRBJ2-7; D call uncertain. Germline V gene data show CDR1 as KGHSH and CDR2 as LQKENI. The length of the CDR3 is 15 residues. V was cut by 2 bases and J by 5 bases, with 16 bases left in between. The CDR3 region is CASSPGDSVNDEQYF. The CDR3, as DNA: TGTGCCAGCTCACCAGGAGATTCCGTAAACGACGAGCAGTACTTC.

Remarks on this clone: Mismatch with germline at one junction end may stem from a read error. The rearrangement uses TRBV19 and TRBJ1-2; 9 bases are shared with TRBD1. This CDR3 comprises 15 residues. CDR1 and CDR2 (germline): LNHDA, SQIVND (reference sequence). The CDR3 bases are TGTGCCAATAGTATAGGACAGGGGCATGACTATGGCTACACCTTC. This encodes CANSIGQGHDYGYTF.

The chain employs TRBV5-1 and TRBJ2-2; TRBD1 matches at 12 bases. The CDR3 covers 17 residues. Germline V gene lookup returns CDR1 SGHRS and CDR2 YFSETQ. The junction had 4 bases not matched to a gene; V was cut back by 0 bases and J by 4 bases. This CDR3 reads CASSLGDRGLGTGELFF. The CDR3 DNA reads as TGCGCCAGCAGCTTGGGGGACAGGGGGCTTGGCACCGGGGAGCTGTTTTTT.

The rearrangement links TRBV6-6 to TRBJ1-5, with 7 bases fitting TRBD1. From germline, CDR1 is MNHNY and CDR2 SVGAGI (reference sequence). CDR3 length equals 16 residues. V was clipped by 4 bases and J by 4 bases; unmatched bases: 10. The CDR3 DNA follows: TGTGCCAGCAGTTCGCCTAGACAGGGTACAAATCAGCCCCAGCATTTT. Translation gives CASSSPRQGTNQPQHF.

This sequence joins TRBV19 and TRBJ2-3, with D possibly matching TRBD2 (7 bases). The CDR3 has 15 residues. V was clipped by 6 bases and J by 3 bases, with 16 bases between them. Per the germline V gene, CDR1 is LNHDA and CDR2 is SQIVND (reference sequence). The CDR3 here is CASSRGGGLTDTQYF. The CDR3 region has the DNA TGTGCCAGTAGCCGGGGAGGGGGTCTTACAGATACGCAGTATTTT.

The rearrangement joins TRBV3-1 (or the pseudogene TRBV3-2) to TRBJ2-7; 11 bases match TRBD2. The J segment lost 4 bases and the V segment lost 3 bases, leaving 8 bases of the junction unmatched. This CDR3 has 16 amino acids. Per germline, CDR1 LGHDT and CDR2 YNNKEL (reference sequence). The CDR3: CASSHAPGLAAYEQYF. The CDR3 nucleotides read TGTGCCAGCAGCCATGCTCCGGGACTAGCGGCTTACGAGCAGTACTTC.

V usage is TRBV3-1 (or the pseudogene TRBV3-2) and J usage is TRBJ1-2, with 12 bases matching TRBD1. The CDR3 sequence is 18 residues long. Losses at the gene ends were 4 bases for V and 5 bases for J; bases not matched to a gene: 14. Germline assignment: CDR1 LGHDT and CDR2 YNNKEL (reference sequence). CDR3: CASSPLGTGGSRIYGYTF. The DNA for the CDR3 is TGTGCCAGCAGCCCGTTAGGGACAGGGGGCTCACGGATTTATGGCTACACCTTC.

Here the CDR3 DNA reads TGCGCCAGCGATCGGGGGTCCAGCATGAACACTGAAGCTTTCTTT. Its protein is CASDRGSSMNTEAFF. The gene calls are TRBV5-1 and TRBJ1-1, with D perhaps matching TRBD1 (5 bases). Germline values: CDR1 SGHRS, CDR2 YFSETQ. Trimming took off 7 bases at V and 0 bases at J, with 16 bases between the two ends. This CDR3 region has 15 residues.

The chain combines TRBV24-1 with TRBJ2-2, with TRBD2 identical over 9 bases. The length of the CDR3 is 16 residues. Germline V gene lookup returns CDR1 KGHDR and CDR2 SFDVKD. V shed 4 bases, J shed 0 bases, and the junction held 2 bases outside the gene matches. As DNA, the CDR3 is TGTGCCACCAGTGAAGCGGGGGGTCCGAACACCGGGGAGCTGTTTTTT. Translating gives CATSEAGGPNTGELFF.

The chain is built from TRBV27 and TRBJ1-3; unclear D gene. The CDR3 spans 13 residues. V was cut by 5 bases and J by 4 bases, with 9 bases left in between. Germline-derived CDR1 and CDR2 are MNHEY and SMNVEV (reference sequence). CDR3 sequence: CASSVREGNTIYF. The DNA for the CDR3 is TGTGCCAGCAGTGTGCGCGAGGGAAACACCATATATTTT.

This rearrangement joins TRBV30 to TRBJ1-4; 9 nucleotides match TRBD1. The germline V gene encodes CDR1 GTSNPN and CDR2 SVGIG (reference sequence). The CDR3 length is 16 residues. After removal of 0 bases from V and 4 bases from J, the junction contained 6 bases not matched to a gene. CDR3 protein: CAWSVHRTGVNEKLFF. CDR3 in DNA: TGTGCCTGGAGTGTACATAGGACAGGGGTTAATGAAAAACTGTTTTTT.

V gene TRBV7-2 combines with J gene TRBJ1-4, with 9 bases that match TRBD1. The CDR3 is 16 amino acids. The V gene's germline CDR1 is SGHTA and CDR2 FQGNSA. The V gene end was trimmed by 4 bases and the J gene end by 4 bases; junction bases not matched to a gene: 7. CDR3: CASSSRTGDFNEKLFF. CDR3 DNA: TGTGCCAGCAGCTCCCGGACAGGGGATTTTAATGAAAAACTGTTTTTT.

The gene calls are TRBV5-1 and TRBJ2-2; 8 nucleotides match TRBD1. CDR3 length equals 14 residues. After removal of 6 bases from V and 4 bases from J, the junction contained 5 bases not matched to a gene. Germline V lookup: CDR1 SGHRS, CDR2 YFSETQ. The CDR3 nucleotides read TGCGCCAGCAACCAGGGGGCGAGCACCGGGGAGCTGTTTTTT. It specifies CASNQGASTGELFF. The variable domain in full, with the rest retrieved from reference TRBV5-1 and TRBJ2-2, is KAGVTQTPRYLIKTRGQQVTLSCSPISGHRSVSWYQQTPGQGLQFLFEYFSETQRNKGNFPGRFSGRQFSNSRSEMNVSTLELGDSALYLCASNQGASTGELFFGEGSRLTVL.

The chain couples TRBV6-2 or TRBV6-3 to TRBJ1-4; 9 bases fit TRBD1. This CDR3 region has 15 residues. The J segment lost 5 bases and the V segment lost 3 bases, leaving 4 bases of the junction unmatched. Germline V lookup: CDR1 MNHEY, CDR2 SVGEGT. The CDR3, as DNA: TGTGCCAGCAGTTATCCGACAGGGGGAAATGAAAAACTGTTTTTT. Translated, it gives CASSYPTGGNEKLFF.

J is TRBJ1-3 and V is TRBV6-6; no definite D call. Germline CDR1 and CDR2: MNHNY and SVGAGI (reference sequence). This CDR3 is built from 10 residues. Trimming took 4 bases from V and 9 from J, leaving 4 bases between them. The CDR3 spells CASSSSTIYF. In DNA, the CDR3 is TGTGCCAGCAGTTCTAGCACCATATATTTT.

The V and J genes are TRBV6-1 and TRBJ1-3; D not resolved. V was pared by 3 bases and J by 1 base, with 7 bases between. Germline lookup yields CDR1 MNHNS and CDR2 SASEGT. CDR3 length: 14 amino acids. This CDR3 reads CASSDLGSGNTIYF. The CDR3 DNA is TGTGCCAGCAGTGATCTCGGTTCTGGAAACACCATATATTTT.

The J gene is TRBJ1-6, the V gene TRBV28; D gene ambiguous. This CDR3 contains 13 residues. Germline CDR1 is MDHEN and CDR2 is SYDVKM. With 4 bases removed from V and 12 bases from J, the gap between germline ends came to 13 bases. CDR3 amino acids: CASSSDPGRPLHF. The CDR3 DNA reads as TGTGCCAGCAGTTCCGATCCCGGGAGACCCCTCCACTTT.